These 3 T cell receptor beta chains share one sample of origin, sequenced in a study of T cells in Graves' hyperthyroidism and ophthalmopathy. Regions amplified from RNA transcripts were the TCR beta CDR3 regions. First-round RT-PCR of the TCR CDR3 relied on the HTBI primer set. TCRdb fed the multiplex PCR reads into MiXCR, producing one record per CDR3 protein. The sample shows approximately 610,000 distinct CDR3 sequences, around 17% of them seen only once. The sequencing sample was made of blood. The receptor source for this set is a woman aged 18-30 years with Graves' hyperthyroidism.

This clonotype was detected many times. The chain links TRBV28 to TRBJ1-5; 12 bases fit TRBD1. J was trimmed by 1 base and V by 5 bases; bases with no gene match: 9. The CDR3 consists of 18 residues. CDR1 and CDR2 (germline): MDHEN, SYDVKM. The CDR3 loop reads CASSAGTGGRVSNQPQHF. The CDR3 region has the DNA TGTGCCAGCAGTGCCGGGACAGGGGGCAGGGTAAGCAATCAGCCCCAGCATTTT. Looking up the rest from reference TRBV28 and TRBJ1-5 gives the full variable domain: DVKVTQSSRYLVKRTGEKVFLECVQDMDHENMFWYRQDPGLGLRLIYFSYDVKMKEKGDIPEGYSVSREKKERFSLILESASTNQTSMYLCASSAGTGGRVSNQPQHFGDGTRLSIL.

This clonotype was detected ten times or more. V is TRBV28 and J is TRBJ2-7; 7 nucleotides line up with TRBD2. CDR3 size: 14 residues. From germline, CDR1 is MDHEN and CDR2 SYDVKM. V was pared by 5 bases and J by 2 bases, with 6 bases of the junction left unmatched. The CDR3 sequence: CASSKAGEAYEQYF. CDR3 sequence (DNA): TGTGCCAGCAGTAAGGCGGGAGAAGCCTACGAGCAGTACTTC.

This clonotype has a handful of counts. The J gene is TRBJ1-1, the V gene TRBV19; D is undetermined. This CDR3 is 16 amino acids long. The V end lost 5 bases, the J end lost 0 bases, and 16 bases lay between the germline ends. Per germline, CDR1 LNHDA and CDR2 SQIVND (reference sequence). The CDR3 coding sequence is TGTGCCAGTAGTCCCCTGTACCAGGCCCTGAACACTGAAGCTTTCTTT. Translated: CASSPLYQALNTEAFF.